The present TCR beta chain was sequenced within a study of T-cell reconstitution after alpha-beta-depleted transplantation in children. Germline V gene data show CDR1 as LGHDT and CDR2 as YNNKEL (reference sequence). V lost 5 bases and J lost 2; bases outside the gene matches: 4. The CDR3 has 15 amino acids. This clonotype was counted at least ten times. Its antigen is unknown. Study-level results: Reports say that about two months after transplant, the alpha-beta T cells came out of several hundred graft clones that had expanded. The study traced high day-60 TCRbeta diversity in some patients to surviving recipient T cells and thymic progenitors. T-cell counts and diversity at one year following transplant were attributed mainly to newly produced T cells.

Using unique molecular identifiers, the investigators prepared the TCRbeta library. TCRdb independently ran MiXCR on the PCR reads; one entry per CDR3 protein. The repertoire holds roughly 420,000 distinct CDR3 sequences, with roughly 16% as singletons. The specimen comprised PBMCs, mostly from graft donor cells, sampled 360 days after TCRalphabeta/CD19-depleted stem cell transplant. This TCR was recovered from a boy under two years old who had a stem cell transplant for Wiskott-Aldrich syndrome, so the T cells may come from the graft donor. The chain joins TRBV3-1 to TRBJ2-3, with TRBD2 identical over 10 bases. The CDR3 bases are TGTGCCAGCAGCGCCGGGACTAGCGCCACAGATACGCAGTATTTT. It specifies CASSAGTSATDTQYF.